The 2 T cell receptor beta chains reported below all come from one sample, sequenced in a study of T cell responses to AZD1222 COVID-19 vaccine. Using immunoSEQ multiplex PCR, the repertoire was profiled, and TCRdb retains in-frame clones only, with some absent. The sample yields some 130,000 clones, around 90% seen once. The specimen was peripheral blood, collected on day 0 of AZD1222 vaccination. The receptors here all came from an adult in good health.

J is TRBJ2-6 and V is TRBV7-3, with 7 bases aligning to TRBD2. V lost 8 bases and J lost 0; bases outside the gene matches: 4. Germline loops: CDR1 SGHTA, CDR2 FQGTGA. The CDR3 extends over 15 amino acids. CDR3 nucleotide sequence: TGTGCCAGCGGGACTATCCTCTCTGGGGCCAACGTCCTGACTTTC. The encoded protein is CASGTILSGANVLTF.

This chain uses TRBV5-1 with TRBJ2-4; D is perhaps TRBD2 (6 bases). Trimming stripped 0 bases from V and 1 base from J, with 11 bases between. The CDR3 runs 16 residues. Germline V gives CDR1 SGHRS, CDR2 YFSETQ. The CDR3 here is CASSLDSGAAKNIQYF. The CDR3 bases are TGCGCCAGCAGCTTGGATTCGGGAGCGGCCAAAAACATTCAGTACTTC. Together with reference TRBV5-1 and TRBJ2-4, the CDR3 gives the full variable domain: KAGVTQTPRYLIKTRGQQVTLSCSPISGHRSVSWYQQTPGQGLQFLFEYFSETQRNKGNFPGRFSGRQFSNSRSEMNVSTLELGDSALYLCASSLDSGAAKNIQYFGAGTRLSVL.